The TCR beta chain under discussion was sequenced for a study of shared clonotypes between healthy human individuals. Study in general: CD4 naive and CD4 memory each took three plates per donor, while CD8 naive took two and CD8 memory one. Study-wide points: Compared with memory subsets, naive subsets generally had larger estimated richness. Naive CD4 clonotype sharing across four donors was around 5%. Sharing of clonotypes among donors was expected to vary with sequencing depth.

This CDR3 is built from 14 residues. In germline, CDR1 is MNHEY, CDR2 SVGAGI. The V end was cut by 6 bases, the J end by 5 bases, with 13 bases between. Profiled with immunoSEQ multiplex PCR; TCRdb holds only in-frame clones, not every one. The sample comprises under 1,900,000 clones, about 98.5% of which are singletons, and approximately 0.4% rests with the top ten. A remark on this clone: Antigen specificity is unknown.

The clonotype originates from a man aged 30-40 years in good health. The V gene is TRBV6-5, the J gene TRBJ2-2; perhaps TRBD1 as D (5 bases). The specimen was naive CD4+ T cells sorted from blood. Regarding subset: CD45RA+ positively selected. The CDR3 reads CASSLDSTTGELFF. CDR3 nucleotides: TGTGCCAGCAGCCTTGACAGTACAACCGGGGAGCTGTTTTTT.